These 31 T cell receptor beta chains came from one sample sequenced in a study of blood T cell repertoires in COVID-19. Data came from immunoSEQ multiplex PCR; TCRdb stores just in-frame clones and leaves some out. The sample records a few hundred thousand clones, around four fifths being singletons. The sequencing sample was made of peripheral blood. These TCRs come from a woman older than 75 with COVID-19, enrolled during active disease.

The chain couples TRBV28 to TRBJ2-7; the match to TRBD2 covers 7 bases. The V and J ends lost 10 bases and 7 bases, in that order; junction bases with no gene match: 16. Germline V gene lookup returns CDR1 MDHEN and CDR2 SYDVKM. The CDR3 is made up of 14 amino acids. CDR3 region: CATDGWGGLREQYF. The CDR3 DNA is TGTGCCACCGATGGCTGGGGGGGACTTCGTGAGCAGTACTTC.

CDR3 sequence: CASSQVAGGETQYF. CDR3 nucleotides: TGTGCCAGCAGCCAAGTAGCGGGGGGAGAGACCCAGTACTTC. This sequence joins TRBV3-1 (or the pseudogene TRBV3-2) and TRBJ2-5, with 10 bases that match TRBD2. CDR1 and CDR2 from the germline V gene are LGHDT and YNNKEL (reference sequence). This CDR3 is 14 amino acids long. V was pared by 1 base and J by 4 bases, with 0 bases of the junction left unmatched.

This clone was found a few times. The chain couples TRBV7-6 to TRBJ1-5; D unresolved. Germline loops: CDR1 SGHVS, CDR2 FNYEAQ. The V gene lost 1 base and the J gene lost 0 bases, with 16 bases spanning the gap. This CDR3 has 18 amino acids. Here the CDR3 reads CASSLVKERETSNQPQHF. CDR3 DNA sequence: TGTGCCAGCAGCTTAGTGAAAGAGAGGGAAACTAGCAATCAGCCCCAGCATTTT.

This chain connects TRBV9 to TRBJ1-1; possibly TRBD1 for D (6 bases). The CDR3 runs to 13 residues. CDR1 and CDR2 from the germline V gene are SGDLS and YYNGEE. V lost 0 bases, J lost 6 bases, and 9 bases lay in between. CDR3 sequence reads: CASSVEDRPEAFF. DNA of the CDR3: TGTGCCAGCAGCGTAGAGGACAGACCTGAAGCTTTCTTT.

This sequence joins TRBV27 and TRBJ1-1; 7 bases are a match to TRBD1. The CDR3 loop spans 14 amino acids. Germline CDR1 reads MNHEY; CDR2 reads SMNVEV (reference sequence). The J segment lost 0 bases and the V segment lost 7 bases, leaving 5 bases of the junction unmatched. In DNA form, the CDR3 reads TGTGCCAGCATCCCAGGGGGTATGAACACTGAAGCTTTCTTT. The encoded protein is CASIPGGMNTEAFF.

V usage is TRBV30 and J usage is TRBJ1-2; 8 bases map to TRBD1. V shed 0 bases and J 7 bases; nucleotides not matched to a gene: 7. This CDR3 is 14 amino acids long. Germline CDR1 reads GTSNPN; CDR2 reads SVGIG (reference sequence). The CDR3 region is CAWSVIQGGTGYTF. CDR3 nucleotides: TGTGCCTGGAGTGTAATACAGGGGGGGACTGGCTACACCTTC. The full variable domain, its missing parts supplied by reference TRBV30 and TRBJ1-2, is SQTIHQWPATLVQPVGSPLSLECTVEGTSNPNLYWYRQAAGRGLQLLFYSVGIGQISSEVPQNLSASRPQDRQFILSSKKLLLSDSGFYLCAWSVIQGGTGYTFGSGTRLTVV.

V is TRBV29-1 and J is TRBJ2-3; 13 nucleotides align to TRBD2. Germline CDR1 and CDR2: SQVTM and ANQGSEA. The length of the CDR3 is 19 residues. The V and J ends lost 2 bases and 0 bases, in that order; junction bases with no gene match: 11. The CDR3 loop reads CSVERMGTSGETSTDTQYF. The DNA for the CDR3 is TGCAGCGTTGAACGAATGGGGACTAGCGGGGAAACTAGCACAGATACGCAGTATTTT.

The rearrangement links TRBV24-1 to TRBJ2-3, with 9 bases identical to TRBD2. Germline trimming cut 7 bases from V and 3 bases from J; bases unmatched to any gene: 10. This CDR3 contains 16 residues. Germline CDR1 is KGHDR and CDR2 is SFDVKD. The CDR3 loop is CATSTPPGLATDTQYF. DNA for the CDR3: TGTGCCACCAGCACCCCGCCGGGACTAGCAACAGATACGCAGTATTTT.

This clone was detected only a few times. The sample contains more than one DNA sequence encoding this CDR3. The chain links TRBV4-1 to TRBJ2-1; D unclear. The germline V and J ends were trimmed by 4 bases and 5 bases, with 12 bases remaining between them. The germline gives CDR1 MGHRA, CDR2 YSYEKL. The CDR3 spans 14 residues. This CDR3 reads CASSPLTANNEQFF. DNA of the CDR3: TGCGCCAGCAGCCCGTTGACTGCCAACAATGAGCAGTTCTTC.

This clone was seen a single time. This chain connects TRBV28 to TRBJ1-2, with 8 positions matching TRBD1. This CDR3 comprises 13 residues. Germline values: CDR1 MDHEN, CDR2 SYDVKM. J lost 7 bases, V lost 8 bases, and 9 bases had no gene match. The CDR3 DNA reads as TGTGCCAGCGGCTCCGGGACAGGCTTTGGCTACACCTTC. It yields the protein CASGSGTGFGYTF.

This clone occurred a few times. The chain uses TRBV5-1 and TRBJ2-2; TRBD2 aligns across 9 bases. The germline V gene has CDR1 SGHRS and CDR2 YFSETQ. This CDR3 spans 16 amino acids. V was pared by 1 base and J by 4 bases, with 5 bases of the junction left unmatched. CDR3 residues: CASSLPGTSSTGELFF. The CDR3 coding sequence is TGCGCCAGCAGCTTGCCCGGGACTAGCAGCACCGGGGAGCTGTTTTTT.

The chain employs TRBV11-2 and TRBJ2-3, with D hard to call. Germline V CDR1 and CDR2: SGHAT, FQNNGV. Trimming pared 1 base from V and 1 base from J, leaving 3 bases between. The CDR3 consists of 13 residues. This CDR3 reads CASSLGGTDTQYF. The CDR3 DNA reads TGTGCCAGCAGCTTAGGCGGCACAGATACGCAGTATTTT.

The chain recombines TRBV27 with TRBJ1-2; D possibly corresponds to TRBD1 (6 bases). V lost 4 bases to trimming and J lost 8 bases, with 11 bases between them. This CDR3 comprises 12 residues. In germline, CDR1 is MNHEY, CDR2 SMNVEV (reference sequence). CDR3 nucleotides: TGTGCCAGCAGTTCGGGGGGCCGGGGCTACACCTTC. Protein sequence: CASSSGGRGYTF.

This chain joins TRBV29-1 and TRBJ2-2, with TRBD2 identical over 10 bases. This CDR3 region has 19 residues. V lost 2 bases, J lost 6 bases, and 18 bases stayed unmatched. The germline gives CDR1 SQVTM, CDR2 ANQGSEA. The CDR3 loop reads CSVEQQRGGLIGGAGELFF. The DNA for the CDR3 is TGCAGCGTTGAACAGCAGCGGGGGGGCCTCATCGGAGGGGCCGGGGAGCTGTTTTTT.

CDR3 amino acids: CASSITSGLSDTQYF. The CDR3 DNA reads as TGTGCCAGTAGTATTACTAGCGGGTTATCAGATACGCAGTATTTT. The chain links TRBV19 to TRBJ2-3; 9 nucleotides agree with TRBD2. The germline V gene encodes CDR1 LNHDA and CDR2 SQIVND (reference sequence). The CDR3 sequence is 15 residues long. The J segment lost 4 bases and the V segment lost 3 bases, leaving 5 bases of the junction unmatched.

J is TRBJ2-7 and V is TRBV6-5; TRBD1 matches at 7 bases. Trimming removed 10 bases from V and 2 bases from J; junction bases left unmatched: 8. CDR1 and CDR2 (germline): MNHEY, SVGAGI. The CDR3 has 13 residues. The CDR3 nucleotides read TGTGCCACCTTGGGACAGAGGACCTACGAGCAGTACTTC. Its translation: CATLGQRTYEQYF.

The genes are TRBV7-9 and TRBJ1-1, with 9 bases lining up with TRBD1. Trimming took 5 bases from V and 0 from J; bases not matched to a gene: 10. This CDR3 is built from 17 residues. The germline V gene has CDR1 SEHNR and CDR2 FQNEAQ (reference sequence). This CDR3 reads CASSTGTGFLLNTEAFF. The CDR3 nucleotides are TGTGCCAGCAGCACCGGGACAGGGTTTCTTTTGAACACTGAAGCTTTCTTT.

This clone came up a few times. V usage is TRBV7-9 and J usage is TRBJ2-7; 9 bases match TRBD1. The germline CDR1 and CDR2 sequences are SEHNR and FQNEAQ (reference sequence). After removal of 5 bases from V and 1 base from J, the junction contained 6 bases not matched to a gene. CDR3 length: 15 residues. CDR3 loop: CASSSGQGRSYEQYF. CDR3 bases: TGTGCCAGCAGCAGCGGACAGGGGCGATCCTACGAGCAGTACTTC.

A note on this clone: Mismatch with germline at one junction end may stem from a read error. The CDR3 region has the DNA TGTGCCACCAGTGAGCCCGGGACAGGGCAAGAGACCCAATACTTC. Translation gives CATSEPGTGQETQYF. J is TRBJ2-5 and V is TRBV24-1; 9 nucleotides agree with TRBD1. The CDR3 loop spans 15 amino acids. CDR1 is KGHDR, CDR2 SFDVKD, per germline.

The chain is built from TRBV5-5 and TRBJ1-4; 11 nucleotides line up with TRBD1. The CDR3 loop spans 16 amino acids. The germline V gene encodes CDR1 SGHKS and CDR2 YYEKEE (reference sequence). Trimming took 1 base from V and 10 from J; bases not matched to a gene: 9. The CDR3 DNA follows: TGTGCCAGCAGCTTGTCGGTGGGGACAGGGGGAGCAAAACTGTTTTTT. Translated, it gives CASSLSVGTGGAKLFF.

Written as DNA, the CDR3 is TGTGCCAGCAGTTTACTACATACAGAAAACTATGGCTACACCTTC. This gives the protein CASSLLHTENYGYTF. The chain recombines TRBV28 with TRBJ1-2; no clear D. Per the germline V gene, CDR1 is MDHEN and CDR2 is SYDVKM. The CDR3 consists of 15 residues. V gave up 2 bases and J gave up 2 bases, with 12 bases separating them.

This sequence joins TRBV7-2 and TRBJ1-1; D gene unclear. V lost 0 bases and J 4 bases, leaving 15 bases between the germline ends. The CDR3 runs to 16 residues. Germline V gives CDR1 SGHTA, CDR2 FQGNSA. In nucleotides, the CDR3 is TGTGCCAGCAGCTTAGCGAGGGCGAGGGTGGGCACTGAAGCTTTCTTT. This encodes CASSLARARVGTEAFF.

This chain joins TRBV4-2 and TRBJ2-3, with D unresolved. The CDR3 contains 18 residues. Trimming took off 0 bases at V and 5 bases at J, with 21 bases between the two ends. Germline-derived CDR1 and CDR2 are LGHNA and YNFKEQ. For the CDR3, the DNA is TGTGCCAGCAGCCAAGATAAAAAGGCAACTGGTTCGGGAGATACGCAGTATTTT. Amino acid sequence: CASSQDKKATGSGDTQYF.

The chain is built from TRBV2 and TRBJ2-5; D not resolved. Trimming took 7 bases from V and 1 from J, leaving 10 bases between them. The germline V gene encodes CDR1 SNHLY and CDR2 FYNNEI. The CDR3 covers 13 residues. CDR3 bases: TGTGCCAGCACGAGACAACTCCAAGAGACCCAGTACTTC. This codes for CASTRQLQETQYF. The entire variable domain, with the rest obtained from reference TRBV2 and TRBJ2-5, is as follows: EPEVTQTPSHQVTQMGQEVILRCVPISNHLYFYWYRQILGQKVEFLVSFYNNEISEKSEIFDDQFSVERPDGSNFTLKIRSTKLEDSAMYFCASTRQLQETQYFGPGTRLLVL.

This clone came up once. The DNA of the CDR3 is TGTGCCAGCAGCTTTGGGACAGGGGGCCGCGAGACCCAGTACTTC. It yields the protein CASSFGTGGRETQYF. The rearrangement links TRBV7-9 to TRBJ2-5; the match to TRBD1 covers 12 bases. The CDR3 sequence is 15 residues long. Germline V CDR1 and CDR2: SEHNR, FQNEAQ (reference sequence). Trimming at V came to 3 bases and at J to 5 bases, leaving 4 bases not matched to a gene.

This clone was seen just once. The chain combines TRBV7-9 with TRBJ2-3; 7 nucleotides line up with TRBD1. CDR3 length: 15 amino acids. The germline V gene has CDR1 SEHNR and CDR2 FQNEAQ (reference sequence). Trimming cost V 5 bases and J 4 bases; bases outside gene matches: 9. The CDR3 is CASSPTGVVADTQYF. The DNA for the CDR3 is TGTGCCAGCAGCCCAACAGGGGTCGTGGCAGATACGCAGTATTTT.

J is TRBJ1-1 and V is TRBV29-1; TRBD1 might be the D (6 bases). CDR3 length: 12 amino acids. CDR1 is SQVTM, CDR2 ANQGSEA, per germline. Trimming pared 7 bases from V and 1 base from J, leaving 10 bases between. The CDR3 coding sequence is TGCAGCGCACAGGGCTGGAACACTGAAGCTTTCTTT. This encodes CSAQGWNTEAFF.

The chain is built from TRBV12-5 and TRBJ2-3; TRBD1 agrees at 10 bases. The CDR3 is made up of 14 amino acids. Germline CDR1 LGHNT, CDR2 FRNRAP. V lost 4 bases and J lost 7; bases outside the gene matches: 5. The CDR3 region is CASGSGTGENTQYF. CDR3 nucleotides: TGTGCTAGTGGTTCCGGGACAGGGGAAAATACGCAGTATTTT.

The chain links TRBV6-4 to TRBJ2-3; 8 nucleotides align to TRBD1. Trimming took 0 bases from V and 7 from J; bases not matched to a gene: 15. The CDR3 is 18 amino acids. Looked up from germline, CDR1 is MRHNA and CDR2 is SNTAGT. The CDR3: CASSDSGRGRSVPNTQYF. CDR3 coding DNA: TGTGCCAGCAGTGACTCGGGCAGGGGGCGATCTGTCCCAAATACGCAGTATTTT.

V gene TRBV6-6 combines with J gene TRBJ1-5, with D hard to call. Trimming stripped 3 bases from V and 0 bases from J, with 9 bases between. CDR3 size: 15 residues. Germline CDR1 MNHNY, CDR2 SVGAGI (reference sequence). Here the CDR3 DNA reads TGTGCCAGCAGTTATGGGAGGGATAGCAATCAGCCCCAGCATTTT. This translates into CASSYGRDSNQPQHF.

This sequence joins TRBV3-1 (or the pseudogene TRBV3-2) and TRBJ2-7; D perhaps matches TRBD1 (5 bases). V lost 5 bases and J lost 4, with 6 bases in between. This CDR3 is built from 11 residues. Germline V gene sequence: CDR1 LGHDT, CDR2 YNNKEL (reference sequence). CDR3 in DNA: TGTGCCAGCAGCGACAGATACGAGCAGTACTTC. Translating it yields CASSDRYEQYF.